Below, 32 T cell receptor beta chains from the same sample are listed, as sequenced in a study of control samples from healthy donors and cancer patients. Here immunoSEQ multiplex PCR was the method, and the copy in TCRdb shows in-frame clones only, minus some. The sample contains about 100,000 clones, roughly 87% of which appear only once. The sample taken for sequencing was blood. These receptors originate from a woman in her fifties or sixties in good health.

The chain couples TRBV11-2 to TRBJ2-7; maybe TRBD1 (6 bases). V shed 2 bases and J shed 4 bases, with 21 bases lying between them. The CDR3 totals 17 residues. From germline, CDR1 is SGHAT and CDR2 FQNNGV. DNA of the CDR3: TGTGCCAGCAGCTTAAGGGAAAAACTGGACAGCACTTACGAGCAGTACTTC. Translated: CASSLREKLDSTYEQYF.

This clone was seen a single time. V gene TRBV6-6 combines with J gene TRBJ2-2; D possibly uses TRBD1 or TRBD2 (5 bases each). The CDR3 runs 16 residues. Trimming took off 5 bases at V and 7 bases at J, with 20 bases between the two ends. Germline V gene sequence: CDR1 MNHNY, CDR2 SVGAGI (reference sequence). The CDR3 nucleotides are TGTGCCAGCAGTACGTACAGGAGGACACAGGACGGGGAGCTGTTTTTT. Translation gives CASSTYRRTQDGELFF.

Details on this clone: This CDR3 is also generated by other DNA sequences in the sample. The chain uses TRBV5-3 and TRBJ1-2; D gene uncertain. TRBV5-3 is filed as an ORF, its function uncertain. V lost 4 bases, J lost 6 bases, and 16 bases lay in between. The CDR3 spans 14 residues. For the CDR3, the DNA is TGTGCCAGAAGCCGTCCCCGGAATAAGAATGGCTACACCTTC. Translating gives CARSRPRNKNGYTF.

The gene calls are TRBV5-1 and TRBJ1-1; a possible D gene is TRBD1 (6 bases). Trimming removed 0 bases from V and 8 bases from J, with 20 bases in between. The CDR3 length is 16 residues. The V gene's germline CDR1 is SGHRS and CDR2 YFSETQ. The DNA for the CDR3 is TGCGCCAGCAGCTTGGTAGGGGGTCTCTCTTTCGGCGAAGCTTTCTTT. This gives the protein CASSLVGGLSFGEAFF.

The V call is TRBV4-3, the J call TRBJ1-4; no clear D gene. Germline CDR1 is LGHNA and CDR2 is YSLEER. The V end lost 1 base, the J end lost 6 bases, and 15 bases lay between the germline ends. There are 16 residues in the CDR3. In nucleotides, the CDR3 is TGCGCCAGCAGCCAAGTCTACGCAGCCGATGATGAAAAACTGTTTTTT. It encodes CASSQVYAADDEKLFF.

The chain has TRBV5-1 and TRBJ2-5, with TRBD1 matching 7 bases. The CDR3 is 19 residues long. With 3 bases clipped from V and 7 bases from J, the junction kept 24 bases outside the gene matches. Germline V gene sequence: CDR1 SGHRS, CDR2 YFSETQ. CDR3 protein: CASSSTDRDLRGRSGTQYF. CDR3 sequence (DNA): TGCGCCAGCAGCTCCACTGACAGGGATCTGAGGGGCCGGTCTGGGACCCAGTACTTC.

The chain combines TRBV4-1 with TRBJ1-6; no firm D call. The CDR3 loop spans 15 amino acids. V was clipped by 1 base and J by 6 bases, with 10 bases between them. Germline values: CDR1 MGHRA, CDR2 YSYEKL. The CDR3 DNA reads TGCGCCAGCAGCCAAGGGATGGCTTTTAATTCACCCCTCCACTTT. Translation gives CASSQGMAFNSPLHF.

The chain employs TRBV9 and TRBJ2-1; 10 bases fit TRBD2. The CDR3 is 20 residues long. The trim removed 0 bases at V and 4 bases at J, leaving 16 bases unmatched. Germline V lookup: CDR1 SGDLS, CDR2 YYNGEE. The CDR3, as DNA: TGTGCCAGCAGCGTAGGTCATGGGGATGCCCTAGCGGGGGTATACAATGAGCAGTTCTTC. It yields the protein CASSVGHGDALAGVYNEQFF.

This chain links TRBV6-2 or TRBV6-3 with TRBJ2-5; 14 nucleotides line up with TRBD2. Unmatched junction bases numbered 2, after V lost 6 bases and J lost 2 bases. The CDR3 extends over 15 amino acids. Per the germline V gene, CDR1 is MNHEY and CDR2 is SVGEGT. CDR3 amino acids: CASSGLAGGQETQYF. The CDR3 DNA reads as TGTGCCAGCAGCGGACTAGCGGGAGGACAAGAGACCCAGTACTTC.

The CDR3 bases are TGTGCCAGCAGTGAAGGGGACAGGCTACGGAACACCATATATTTT. Its translation: CASSEGDRLRNTIYF. The V and J genes are TRBV6-1 and TRBJ1-3; 8 bases match TRBD1. The trim removed 1 base at V and 7 bases at J, leaving 6 bases unmatched. From germline, CDR1 is MNHNS and CDR2 SASEGT. This CDR3 is built from 15 residues.

The chain couples TRBV4-3 to TRBJ2-7, with 10 positions matching TRBD1. This CDR3 comprises 16 residues. Germline-derived CDR1 and CDR2 are LGHNA and YSLEER. Trimming took 1 base from V and 4 from J; bases not matched to a gene: 7. The CDR3 protein is CASSQGPGQGCYEQYV. The CDR3 coding sequence is TGCGCCAGCAGCCAAGGGCCGGGACAGGGGTGTTACGAGCAGTACGTC.

The genes are TRBV9 and TRBJ2-1, with 7 bases fitting TRBD2. CDR1 is SGDLS and CDR2 is YYNGEE in the germline V gene. The CDR3 is made up of 12 amino acids. The junction had 3 bases not matched to a gene; V was cut back by 2 bases and J by 10 bases. DNA of the CDR3: TGTGCCAGCAGCGTTTCTAGCGGCGAGCAGTTCTTC. Encoded protein: CASSVSSGEQFF.

V is TRBV25-1 and J is TRBJ1-6, with a tentative D call TRBD1 (5 bases). V was pared by 8 bases and J by 7 bases, with 18 bases between. The CDR3 consists of 15 residues. CDR1 and CDR2 (germline): MGHDK, SYGVNS. In DNA form, the CDR3 reads TGTGCCAGCCGGGAAGAGGGGAGACGAAATTCACCCCTCCACTTT. Its protein product is CASREEGRRNSPLHF.

This sequence joins TRBV9 and TRBJ2-4; TRBD1 or TRBD2 may be the D gene (5 bases each). This CDR3 region has 17 residues. Germline-derived CDR1 and CDR2 are SGDLS and YYNGEE. The V end was cut by 0 bases, the J end by 6 bases, with 19 bases between. CDR3 bases: TGTGCCAGCAGCGTAGTTCCCATGACGGGAAGGGGAAACATTCAGTACTTC. Its translation: CASSVVPMTGRGNIQYF.

V is TRBV19 and J is TRBJ1-1; no reliable D call. The V and J ends lost 3 bases and 1 base respectively, with 6 bases between them. This CDR3 region has 13 residues. The germline gives CDR1 LNHDA, CDR2 SQIVND (reference sequence). The CDR3 is CASSIYENTEAFF. CDR3 coding DNA: TGTGCCAGTAGTATTTACGAGAACACTGAAGCTTTCTTT.

The chain combines TRBV10-2 with TRBJ2-7; perhaps TRBD2 as D (5 bases). Germline V gene lookup returns CDR1 WSHSY and CDR2 SAAADI. V lost 10 bases to trimming and J lost 5 bases, with 18 bases between them. The CDR3 loop spans 13 amino acids. CDR3 nucleotide sequence: TGCGCCACCAGGACTGCTCGTCGGGACGAGCAGTACTTC. Translation: CATRTARRDEQYF.

The rearrangement joins TRBV19 to TRBJ2-1; weak D call: TRBD2 (6 bases). Trimming took off 4 bases at V and 4 bases at J, with 11 bases between the two ends. Germline V lookup: CDR1 LNHDA, CDR2 SQIVND (reference sequence). CDR3 length: 14 amino acids. The CDR3 DNA reads as TGTGCCAGTAGTAGTCGGGAGTATTACAATGAGCAGTTCTTC. Protein sequence: CASSSREYYNEQFF.

J is TRBJ2-1 and V is TRBV5-1; 8 nucleotides line up with TRBD2. The CDR3 has 17 amino acids. The V segment lost 5 bases and the J segment 9 bases; nucleotides outside the gene matches: 19. Germline loops: CDR1 SGHRS, CDR2 YFSETQ. CDR3 sequence (DNA): TGCGCCAGCAGTCAGAGTCCGGGACTAGGAGGGGGAGGTGAGCAGTTCTTC. Its protein is CASSQSPGLGGGGEQFF.

The chain uses TRBV7-6 and TRBJ1-2; 7 bases are shared with TRBD1. Germline V gives CDR1 SGHVS, CDR2 FNYEAQ. CDR3 length: 16 residues. J was trimmed by 3 bases and V by 1 base; bases with no gene match: 8. CDR3 loop: CASSLGIDRDHYGYTF. The CDR3 coding sequence is TGTGCCAGCAGCTTAGGAATCGACAGGGATCACTATGGCTACACCTTC.

This rearrangement joins TRBV6-1 to TRBJ2-3; 11 bases agree with TRBD2. Germline lookup yields CDR1 MNHNS and CDR2 SASEGT. Unmatched junction bases numbered 9, after V lost 4 bases and J lost 0 bases. This CDR3 is built from 18 residues. The CDR3 spells CASSVSSGRYVSTDTQYF. As DNA, the CDR3 is TGTGCCAGCAGTGTGTCTAGCGGGAGGTACGTTAGCACAGATACGCAGTATTTT.

This clone was counted only a few times. This chain's CDR3 is CASSKIITIPGLFYEQYF. For the CDR3, the DNA is TGCGCCAGCAGCAAGATCATAACGATACCGGGACTGTTCTACGAGCAGTACTTC. V usage is TRBV5-1 and J usage is TRBJ2-7; TRBD2 might be the D (6 bases). The CDR3 sequence is 18 residues long. The ends were cut back, 4 bases at V and 3 bases at J, with 26 bases in the middle. Per the germline V gene, CDR1 is SGHRS and CDR2 is YFSETQ.

This rearrangement joins TRBV30 to TRBJ1-2; D perhaps matches TRBD1 (5 bases). Germline V gene lookup returns CDR1 GTSNPN and CDR2 SVGIG (reference sequence). This CDR3 region has 13 residues. Trimming shortened V by 3 bases and J by 4 bases, and 12 bases separated the two germline ends. The CDR3 coding sequence is TGTGCCTGGAGGGGTCAGGGCCCCTATGGCTACACCTTC. Protein product: CAWRGQGPYGYTF.

To note about this clone: In the same sample, other DNA sequences code for this CDR3. The chain links TRBV12-3 or TRBV12-4 to TRBJ2-3; D not certain. Trimming removed 2 bases from V and 3 bases from J, with 3 bases in between. The CDR3 loop spans 12 amino acids. CDR3 sequence: CASSLRTDTQYF. Written as DNA, the CDR3 is TGTGCCAGCAGTTTAAGGACAGATACGCAGTATTTT.

The V and J genes are TRBV24-1 and TRBJ1-2, with TRBD1 matching 9 bases. The CDR3 extends over 16 amino acids. Per the germline V gene, CDR1 is KGHDR and CDR2 is SFDVKD. J gave up 5 bases and V 2 bases, and 8 bases lay outside the gene matches. CDR3 in amino acids: CATSDSGTGRPYGYTF. DNA of the CDR3: TGTGCCACCAGTGATTCCGGGACAGGGAGACCATATGGCTACACCTTC.

This sequence joins TRBV2 and TRBJ2-3, with D perhaps TRBD2 (5 bases). The length of the CDR3 is 15 residues. Trimming shortened V by 6 bases and J by 4 bases, and 17 bases separated the two germline ends. CDR1 is SNHLY, CDR2 FYNNEI, per germline. CDR3 residues: CASRNQGSVADTQYF. For the CDR3, the DNA is TGTGCCAGCAGGAACCAAGGGAGTGTTGCAGATACGCAGTATTTT.

The chain joins TRBV12-3 or TRBV12-4 to TRBJ2-7; D gene ambiguous. The V end lost 5 bases, the J end lost 3 bases, and 11 bases lay between the germline ends. The CDR3 spans 13 residues. CDR3 sequence: CASSPYNDYEQYF. CDR3 DNA sequence: TGTGCCAGCAGTCCTTACAACGACTACGAGCAGTACTTC.

The chain is built from TRBV15 and TRBJ2-5; D uncertain. V was pared by 5 bases and J by 5 bases, with 12 bases between. Germline V gives CDR1 LNHNV, CDR2 YYDKDF (reference sequence). CDR3 length: 13 amino acids. CDR3 DNA sequence: TGTGCCACCAGCGCCCAGTTCGGGGAGACCCAGTACTTC. It yields the protein CATSAQFGETQYF.

The chain employs TRBV5-1 and TRBJ1-2; possible D gene TRBD1, 5 bases. The CDR3 is 14 amino acids. Germline V gene data show CDR1 as SGHRS and CDR2 as YFSETQ. V gave up 1 base and J gave up 1 base, with 8 bases separating them. The DNA for the CDR3 is TGCGCCAGCAGCTTGCAGGGATATAACTATGGCTACACCTTC. This sequence encodes CASSLQGYNYGYTF.

This chain links TRBV7-9 with TRBJ1-2, with TRBD1 identical over 8 bases. CDR1 and CDR2 (germline): SEHNR, FQNEAQ (reference sequence). The V and J ends lost 5 bases and 6 bases, in that order; junction bases with no gene match: 5. The CDR3 contains 13 residues. CDR3 sequence: CASSPTGGNGYTF. The CDR3 nucleotides read TGTGCCAGCAGCCCAACAGGGGGGAATGGCTACACCTTC. The whole variable domain, remainder taken from reference TRBV7-9 and TRBJ1-2, is DTGVSQNPRHKITKRGQNVTFRCDPISEHNRLYWYRQTLGQGPEFLTYFQNEAQLEKSRLLSDRFSAERPKGSFSTLEIQRTEQGDSAMYLCASSPTGGNGYTFGSGTRLTVV.

The chain links TRBV3-1 (or the pseudogene TRBV3-2) to TRBJ2-5, with unresolved D. V lost 0 bases and J 4 bases, leaving 12 bases between the germline ends. The germline gives CDR1 LGHDT, CDR2 YNNKEL (reference sequence). CDR3 length: 15 amino acids. The CDR3 loop reads CASSQDSAYRETQYF. The CDR3 DNA is TGTGCCAGCAGCCAAGATTCAGCATACAGAGAGACCCAGTACTTC.

This chain joins TRBV6-5 and TRBJ2-7; D not certain. Germline V lookup: CDR1 MNHEY, CDR2 SVGAGI. This CDR3 is built from 16 residues. Trimming took off 0 bases at V and 3 bases at J, with 15 bases between the two ends. The CDR3 loop reads CASSYSSSNGGYEQYF. The CDR3 region has the DNA TGTGCCAGCAGTTACTCGAGTTCTAACGGCGGCTACGAGCAGTACTTC.

V is TRBV19 and J is TRBJ1-1, with no clear D. This CDR3 spans 12 amino acids. The V gene lost 3 bases and the J gene lost 1 base, with 3 bases spanning the gap. Germline loops: CDR1 LNHDA, CDR2 SQIVND (reference sequence). For the CDR3, the DNA is TGTGCCAGTAGTATGGCGAACACTGAAGCTTTCTTT. Translating gives CASSMANTEAFF. Full variable domain (outside the CDR3, taken from reference TRBV19 and TRBJ1-1): DGGITQSPKYLFRKEGQNVTLSCEQNLNHDAMYWYRQDPGQGLRLIYYSQIVNDFQKGDIAEGYSVSREKKESFPLTVTSAQKNPTAFYLCASSMANTEAFFGQGTRLTVV.